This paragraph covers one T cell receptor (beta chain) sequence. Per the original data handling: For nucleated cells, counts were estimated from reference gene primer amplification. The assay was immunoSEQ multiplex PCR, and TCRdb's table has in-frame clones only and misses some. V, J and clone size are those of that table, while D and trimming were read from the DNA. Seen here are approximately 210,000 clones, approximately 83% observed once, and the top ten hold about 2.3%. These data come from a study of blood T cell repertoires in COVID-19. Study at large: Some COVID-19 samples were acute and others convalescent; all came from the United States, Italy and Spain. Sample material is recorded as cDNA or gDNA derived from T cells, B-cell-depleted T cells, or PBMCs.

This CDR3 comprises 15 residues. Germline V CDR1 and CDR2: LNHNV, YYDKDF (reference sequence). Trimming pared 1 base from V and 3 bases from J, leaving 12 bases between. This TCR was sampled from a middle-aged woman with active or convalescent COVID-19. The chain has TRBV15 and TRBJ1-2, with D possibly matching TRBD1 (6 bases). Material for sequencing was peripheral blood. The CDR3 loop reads CATSRAVKGDYGYTF. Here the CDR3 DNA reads TGTGCCACCAGCAGAGCAGTAAAGGGGGACTATGGCTACACCTTC.